Below, 18 T cell receptor beta chains from the same sample are listed, as sequenced in a study of shared clonotypes between healthy human individuals. The data were produced by immunoSEQ multiplex PCR, yet TCRdb's version contains in-frame clones alone and is incomplete. The table includes approximately 650,000 clones, over 95% detected once. It was CD45RO-negative cells, positively selected for CCR7, that made up naive CD8 cells, with terminally differentiated effector memory CD45RA+ cells excluded. Sequencing was done on a sample of naive CD8+ T cells sorted from blood. These receptors were obtained from a woman aged 25 to 39 in good health.

V is TRBV21-1 and J is TRBJ1-5; TRBD1 is the table's D call and was not checked against the DNA. TRBV21-1 is a known pseudogene. The CDR3 has 16 residues. DNA of the CDR3: TGTGCCAGCAGCCACGCCCCGACAGGGATCAATCAGCCCCAGCATTTT. Its protein product is CASSHAPTGINQPQHF.

The chain couples TRBV30 to TRBJ1-1; tentatively, D is TRBD1 (5 bases). V lost 0 bases and J lost 8, with 13 bases in between. The CDR3 is 13 residues long. Germline lookup yields CDR1 GTSNPN and CDR2 SVGIG (reference sequence). CDR3 in DNA: TGTGCCTGGAGTGTATTGGGGCATCGAGAAGCTTTCTTT. Protein: CAWSVLGHREAFF.

The rearrangement links TRBV27 to TRBJ1-1, with a weak D call TRBD1 (6 bases). V was pared by 7 bases and J by 5 bases, with 20 bases between. Germline V CDR1 and CDR2: MNHEY, SMNVEV (reference sequence). The length of the CDR3 is 15 residues. The CDR3: CASTPGGAIRTEAFF. DNA of the CDR3: TGTGCCAGCACCCCTGGGGGGGCGATAAGAACTGAAGCTTTCTTT.

The J gene is TRBJ2-4, the V gene TRBV19; 8 bases align to TRBD2. The CDR3 totals 12 residues. Germline V gives CDR1 LNHDA, CDR2 SQIVND (reference sequence). V lost 9 bases, J lost 10 bases, and 8 bases stayed unmatched. CDR3 bases: TGTGCCAGCTCGGGACTAGTCCCTATTCAGTACTTC. The encoded protein is CASSGLVPIQYF.

The chain employs TRBV2 and TRBJ2-1; 7 bases map to TRBD2. The germline CDR1 and CDR2 sequences are SNHLY and FYNNEI. The CDR3 spans 13 residues. V shed 8 bases and J 8 bases; nucleotides not matched to a gene: 9. DNA of the CDR3: TGTGCCAGCTGGGCGGGAGATGAGGATGAGCAGTTCTTC. Translated, it gives CASWAGDEDEQFF.

This sequence joins TRBV15 and TRBJ2-5; D may match TRBD1 or TRBD2 (5 bases each). The V gene's germline CDR1 is LNHNV and CDR2 YYDKDF (reference sequence). This CDR3 comprises 17 residues. V lost 5 bases and J lost 2, with 21 bases in between. CDR3 sequence (DNA): TGTGCCACCAGCTCGGGGCACACCAGCCCTAGTCAAGAGACCCAGTACTTC. It specifies CATSSGHTSPSQETQYF.

The chain recombines TRBV6-1 with TRBJ2-1; D gene ambiguous. The length of the CDR3 is 16 residues. Germline assignment: CDR1 MNHNS and CDR2 SASEGT. V lost 0 bases to trimming and J lost 0 bases, with 9 bases between them. For the CDR3, the DNA is TGTGCCAGCAGTGAAGCGCGTCGGAGCTCCTACAATGAGCAGTTCTTC. Encoded protein: CASSEARRSSYNEQFF.

The chain combines TRBV19 with TRBJ2-7, with D unclear. The V gene's germline CDR1 is LNHDA and CDR2 SQIVND (reference sequence). The germline V and J ends were trimmed by 3 bases and 0 bases, with 9 bases remaining between them. CDR3 size: 14 residues. CDR3 loop: CASSMVSLSYEQYF. The CDR3 DNA is TGTGCCAGTAGTATGGTCAGCCTCTCCTACGAGCAGTACTTC.

The chain carries TRBV29-1 and TRBJ1-1; D may be TRBD1 (6 bases). Germline loops: CDR1 SQVTM, CDR2 ANQGSEA. Trimming removed 1 base from V and 1 base from J, with 16 bases in between. This CDR3 contains 16 residues. The DNA of the CDR3 is TGCAGCGTTGAAGGCCGCCCGGGACAACCGAACACTGAAGCTTTCTTT. It specifies CSVEGRPGQPNTEAFF.

The table lists this clone with a count of one. The chain is built from TRBV27 and TRBJ2-5; D unclear. The J call could be wrong; TRBJ2-7 is a better fit for the DNA end. CDR1 is MNHEY, CDR2 SMNVEV, per germline (reference sequence). This CDR3 contains 16 residues. Here the CDR3 DNA reads TGTGCCAGCAGTTTATCGATCAAAAGGGTAACCTACGAGCAGTACTTC. This codes for CASSLSIKRVTYEQYF.

The rearrangement joins TRBV9 to TRBJ1-2; 9 bases line up with TRBD1. The CDR3 has 15 amino acids. The J segment lost 4 bases and the V segment lost 4 bases, leaving 8 bases of the junction unmatched. Looked up from germline, CDR1 is SGDLS and CDR2 is YYNGEE. CDR3 sequence reads: CASSPPLTGGYGYTF. CDR3 sequence (DNA): TGTGCCAGCAGCCCCCCCCTGACAGGGGGCTATGGCTACACCTTC.

The chain has TRBV7-8 and TRBJ2-1, with TRBD2 as a possible D gene (6 bases). Germline V CDR1 and CDR2: SGHVS, FQNEAQ. The CDR3 length is 15 residues. V was clipped by 1 base and J by 3 bases, with 10 bases between them. The CDR3 is CASSLDTSLYNEQFF. The CDR3 coding sequence is TGTGCCAGCAGCTTAGATACTAGCCTCTACAATGAGCAGTTCTTC. The entire variable domain, with the rest obtained from reference TRBV7-8 and TRBJ2-1, is as follows: GAGVSQSPRYKVAKRGQDVALRCDPISGHVSLFWYQQALGQGPEFLTYFQNEAQLDKSGLPSDRFFAERPEGSVSTLKIQRTQQEDSAVYLCASSLDTSLYNEQFFGPGTRLTVL.

This chain links TRBV30 with TRBJ1-4; no definite D call. The length of the CDR3 is 15 residues. CDR1 and CDR2 from the germline V gene are GTSNPN and SVGIG (reference sequence). Trimming pared 2 bases from V and 2 bases from J, leaving 12 bases between. CDR3 nucleotides: TGTGCCTGGAGTTCCAGCGGGTCGACTAATGAAAAACTGTTTTTT. It codes for CAWSSSGSTNEKLFF.

The V and J genes are TRBV5-4 and TRBJ2-6; D is uncertain. Between the trimmed V and J ends, which lost 0 bases and 4 bases, there was a span of 8 bases. This CDR3 has 15 residues. Germline CDR1 and CDR2: SGHNT and YYREEE (reference sequence). CDR3 nucleotides: TGTGCCAGCAGCTTGGAACATAAGGGGGCCAACGTCCTGACTTTC. Translated, it gives CASSLEHKGANVLTF.

The genes are TRBV30 and TRBJ1-1; D possibly corresponds to TRBD1 (5 bases). Germline CDR1 GTSNPN, CDR2 SVGIG (reference sequence). The CDR3 runs 14 residues. The V end was cut by 8 bases, the J end by 0 bases, with 16 bases between. The CDR3 DNA is TGTGCCGGTTCCAGAGCAGGGATGAACACTGAAGCTTTCTTT. Translated, it gives CAGSRAGMNTEAFF.

The chain couples TRBV19 to TRBJ2-5, with D uncertain. In germline, CDR1 is LNHDA, CDR2 SQIVND (reference sequence). V was cut by 3 bases and J by 1 base, with 12 bases left in between. The CDR3 length is 15 residues. The CDR3 here is CASSIRADPQETQYF. The CDR3 DNA reads TGTGCCAGTAGTATTAGGGCAGACCCCCAAGAGACCCAGTACTTC. Based on the CDR3 plus reference TRBV19 and TRBJ2-5, the full variable domain is DGGITQSPKYLFRKEGQNVTLSCEQNLNHDAMYWYRQDPGQGLRLIYYSQIVNDFQKGDIAEGYSVSREKKESFPLTVTSAQKNPTAFYLCASSIRADPQETQYFGPGTRLLVL.

This chain uses TRBV19 with TRBJ1-4; D may be TRBD1 (5 bases). The germline gives CDR1 LNHDA, CDR2 SQIVND (reference sequence). Trimming shortened V by 5 bases and J by 2 bases, and 12 bases separated the two germline ends. This CDR3 is built from 15 residues. CDR3 in amino acids: CASSLWDRTNEKLFF. The CDR3 DNA sequence: TGTGCCAGTAGTCTGTGGGACCGGACTAATGAAAAACTGTTTTTT.

The J gene is TRBJ2-7, the V gene TRBV27, with D uncertain. Germline V gives CDR1 MNHEY, CDR2 SMNVEV (reference sequence). Trimming stripped 2 bases from V and 0 bases from J, with 14 bases between. The CDR3 spans 16 residues. Here the CDR3 reads CASSLLGRAGSYEQYF. CDR3 bases: TGTGCCAGCAGTTTACTGGGCAGAGCCGGCTCCTACGAGCAGTACTTC.